Listed below are T cell receptor beta chains from one sample, sequenced in a study of blood T cell repertoires in COVID-19. Here immunoSEQ multiplex PCR was the method, and the copy in TCRdb shows in-frame clones only, minus some. This table has hundreds of thousands of clones, almost 90% appearing once. Sequenced: peripheral blood. These TCRs come from a woman in her 30s with COVID-19, enrolled during active disease. Both conserved end residues are part of each CDR3. The D gene is left open where the match is weak. Size is omitted from some rows. Given values are once, few, many or a class for expanded clones.

>.|.|TRBV7-9|TRBJ1-6
CASSFIGDSHNSPLHF
TGTGCCAGCAGCTTTATAGGTGACAGCCATAATTCACCCCTCCACTTT
>.|.|TRBV19|TRBJ2-6
CASSTTGSGANVLTF
TGTGCCAGTAGCACAACAGGGTCCGGGGCCAACGTCCTGACTTTC
>TRBD1|.|TRBV5-6|TRBJ1-5
CASSQGPTGHQPQHF
TGTGCCAGCAGCCAGGGGCCGACAGGGCATCAGCCCCAGCATTTT
>.|.|TRBV7-9|TRBJ1-5
CASSLDGGVQPQHF
TGTGCCAGCAGCTTAGACGGGGGTGTACAGCCCCAGCATTTT
>TRBD2|.|TRBV19|TRBJ2-1
CASLPSGTRNPNEQFF
TGTGCCAGTCTACCGTCCGGGACTAGGAATCCCAATGAGCAGTTCTTC
>.|.|TRBV27|TRBJ2-5
CASSLSVGQGRKTQYF
TGTGCCAGCAGTTTAAGCGTGGGCCAGGGTAGGAAGACCCAGTACTTC
>TRBD1|.|TRBV6-1|TRBJ2-6
CASSEWTGGASGANVLTF
TGTGCCAGCAGTGAGTGGACAGGGGGCGCGTCTGGGGCCAACGTCCTGACTTTC
>.|.|TRBV9|TRBJ2-1
CASSVAPSYNEQFF
TGTGCCAGCAGCGTAGCTCCCTCCTACAATGAGCAGTTCTTC
>.|.|TRBV20-1|TRBJ2-3
CSGLVTDTQYF
TGCAGTGGACTAGTCACAGATACGCAGTATTTT
>TRBD2|.|TRBV11-2|TRBJ2-3
CASSRTGTSEYF
TGTGCCAGCAGCCGCACCGGGACTAGTGAGTATTTT
>TRBD1|.|TRBV6-1|TRBJ1-1
CASSETGTDEAFF
TGTGCCAGCAGTGAAACCGGGACAGACGAAGCTTTCTTT
>.|.|TRBV2|TRBJ2-7
CASSDGLRAYEQYF
TGTGCCAGCAGTGATGGACTTCGCGCCTACGAGCAGTACTTC
>TRBD2|.|TRBV14|TRBJ2-2
CASSQEIAGVTGELFF
TGTGCCAGCAGCCAAGAAATAGCGGGAGTCACCGGGGAGCTGTTTTTT
>TRBD1|.|TRBV6-5|TRBJ2-7
CASSSPGQLSYEQYF
TGTGCCAGCAGTTCACCGGGACAGCTTTCCTACGAGCAGTACTTC
>.|.|TRBV7-6|TRBJ2-5
CASSLGTVGVVETQYF
TGTGCCAGCAGCTTAGGGACAGTCGGAGTAGTAGAGACCCAGTACTTC
>.|once|TRBV4-2|TRBJ1-1
CASSQETTMNTEAFF
TGTGCCAGCAGCCAAGAAACAACCATGAACACTGAAGCTTTCTTT
>TRBD1|.|TRBV2|TRBJ1-5
CASRTGLIQPQHF
TGTGCCAGCAGGACAGGGTTGATTCAGCCCCAGCATTTT
>TRBD2|.|TRBV18|TRBJ2-1
CASSPPTSGRNNEQFF
TGTGCCAGCTCACCACCGACTAGCGGGAGAAACAATGAGCAGTTCTTC
>TRBD2|.|TRBV28|TRBJ2-1
CASSPLGVAGGPRNEQFF
TGTGCCAGCAGTCCCCTGGGGGTAGCGGGAGGGCCTAGGAATGAGCAGTTCTTC
>.|.|TRBV6-2/TRBV6-3|TRBJ1-1
CASSLWRNTEAFF
TGTGCCAGCAGCCTCTGGAGGAACACTGAAGCTTTCTTT
>TRBD2|few|TRBV2|TRBJ2-3
CASSEEEGLAASTDTQYF
TGTGCCAGCAGTGAAGAGGAGGGACTAGCAGCTAGCACAGATACGCAGTATTTT
>TRBD1|.|TRBV9|TRBJ1-3
CASSADPRGTGNTIYF
TGTGCCAGCAGCGCAGACCCCAGGGGGACTGGAAACACCATATATTTT
>.|.|TRBV5-6|TRBJ1-5
CASSLGPFSNQPQHF
TGTGCCAGCAGCTTGGGGCCCTTTAGCAATCAGCCCCAGCATTTT
>TRBD2|.|TRBV7-9|TRBJ2-1
CASSTGLAGASEQFF
TGTGCCAGCAGCACCGGACTAGCGGGAGCGTCTGAGCAGTTCTTC
>.|.|TRBV5-6|TRBJ2-3
CASSLQGSTDTQYF
TGTGCCAGCAGCTTGCAGGGATCCACAGATACGCAGTATTTT
>TRBD1|.|TRBV28|TRBJ2-7
CASSSGTGLYEQYF
TGTGCCAGCAGTTCCGGGACAGGGTTGTACGAGCAGTACTTC
>TRBD1|.|TRBV15|TRBJ2-1
CATSGVPGGYNEQFF
TGTGCCACCAGCGGGGTACCAGGGGGCTACAATGAGCAGTTCTTC
>TRBD1|once|TRBV19|TRBJ1-4
CASSIPGTVREKLFF
TGTGCCAGTAGTATCCCCGGGACAGTACGTGAAAAACTGTTTTTT
>.|.|TRBV5-4|TRBJ1-1
CASSWGTPNTEAFF
TGTGCCAGCAGCTGGGGGACACCAAACACTGAAGCTTTCTTT
>TRBD1|.|TRBV28|TRBJ1-2
CASSLTGVDYGYTF
TGTGCCAGCAGTCTGACAGGGGTAGACTATGGCTACACCTTC
>.|.|TRBV3-1/TRBV3-2|TRBJ2-3
CASSIRGRRTDTQYF
TGTGCCAGCAGCATCCGGGGGAGGAGGACAGATACGCAGTATTTT
>.|.|TRBV29-1|TRBJ2-4
CSAGHAKNIQYF
TGCAGCGCCGGACATGCCAAAAACATTCAGTACTTC
>TRBD2|.|TRBV28|TRBJ2-1
CASSLAGLAGVDEQFF
TGTGCCAGCAGTTTAGCGGGACTAGCGGGAGTTGATGAGCAGTTCTTC
>.|.|TRBV11-2|TRBJ2-7
CASSPKTYEQYF
TGTGCCAGCAGCCCTAAGACCTACGAGCAGTACTTC
>TRBD1|.|TRBV6-2/TRBV6-3|TRBJ2-2
CASRPTGTGELFF
TGTGCCAGCCGCCCGACAGGGACCGGGGAGCTGTTTTTT
>.|.|TRBV28|TRBJ2-3
CASSLGLTATQYF
TGTGCCAGCAGTTTAGGCTTGACAGCTACGCAGTATTTT
>.|.|TRBV21-1|TRBJ1-5
CASSKNYQPQHF
TGTGCCAGCAGCAAGAACTATCAGCCCCAGCATTTT
>TRBD2|once|TRBV19|TRBJ2-3
CASSLPSRLAGGDTQYF
TGTGCCAGTAGTCTACCCTCTAGGCTAGCGGGAGGAGATACGCAGTATTTT
>TRBD1|once|TRBV29-1|TRBJ2-1
CSVEGQGAYNEQFF
TGCAGCGTTGAAGGGCAGGGGGCCTACAATGAGCAGTTCTTC
>TRBD1|.|TRBV5-4|TRBJ1-1
CASSLVRTGGTEAFF
TGTGCCAGCAGCTTGGTGAGGACAGGGGGCACTGAAGCTTTCTTT
>TRBD1|.|TRBV5-1|TRBJ2-5
CASSLDRVGFETQYF
TGCGCCAGCAGCTTAGACAGGGTCGGGTTCGAGACCCAGTACTTC
>TRBD1|.|TRBV7-9|TRBJ1-1
CASSLGGGAGWAEAFF
TGTGCCAGCAGCTTAGGAGGGGGCGCAGGCTGGGCTGAAGCTTTCTTT
>TRBD1|.|TRBV7-9|TRBJ1-2
CASSLGMGQNYGYTF
TGTGCCAGCAGCTTAGGTATGGGACAGAACTATGGCTACACCTTC
>.|.|TRBV29-1|TRBJ1-2
CSVPRQANYGYTF
TGCAGCGTTCCGAGACAGGCAAACTATGGCTACACCTTC
>.|.|TRBV5-1|TRBJ1-4
CASSFFGGNEKLFF
TGCGCCAGCAGCTTTTTCGGGGGTAATGAAAAACTGTTTTTT
>.|medium-sized|TRBV6-1|TRBJ2-1
CASSEASGNGGNEQFF
TGTGCCAGCAGTGAAGCTAGCGGCAATGGGGGGAATGAGCAGTTCTTC
>.|.|TRBV9|TRBJ2-4
CASSVDPSRPKNIQYF
TGTGCCAGCAGCGTAGACCCCTCGCGGCCCAAAAACATTCAGTACTTC
>TRBD2|.|TRBV5-4|TRBJ2-2
CASSLASGSARELFF
TGTGCCAGCAGCTTGGCCAGCGGGAGTGCCCGGGAGCTGTTTTTT
>.|.|TRBV6-1|TRBJ1-4
CASSEAMGLTNEKLFF
TGTGCCAGCAGTGAAGCGATGGGACTGACTAATGAAAAACTGTTTTTT
>TRBD1|.|TRBV28|TRBJ1-2
CASSLGGQGYGYTF
TGTGCCAGCAGCCTAGGGGGACAGGGGTATGGCTACACCTTC
>TRBD1|.|TRBV9|TRBJ1-6
CASSVGDRGYNSPLHF
TGTGCCAGCAGCGTAGGGGACAGGGGCTATAATTCACCCCTCCACTTT
>.|.|TRBV20-1|TRBJ1-5
CSASRSRNQPQHF
TGCAGTGCTAGTCGCAGTCGCAATCAGCCCCAGCATTTT
>TRBD2|.|TRBV5-6|TRBJ2-1
CASRDGLAGITYNEQFF
TGTGCCAGCAGAGACGGACTAGCGGGAATCACCTACAATGAGCAGTTCTTC